This T cell receptor (beta chain) was recovered during a study of blood T cell repertoires in COVID-19. Original handling: Reference gene primers were amplified, and this amplification served to estimate nucleated cell counts. Some clones are missing from TCRdb's copy, which holds only in-frame ones; the method was immunoSEQ multiplex PCR. The V and J calls and clone size are taken from that table; D and trimming were inferred from the DNA. The repertoire holds approximately 26,000 clones, with around nine tenths as singletons. Trimming removed 1 base at V and 5 bases at J, with 11 bases between. The CDR3 is made up of 15 amino acids. Germline loops: CDR1 KGHDR, CDR2 SFDVKD.

The sequence was obtained from a human donor in a cohort sampled during active COVID-19. The chain combines TRBV24-1 with TRBJ2-1, with D tentatively TRBD2 (6 bases). Sequenced material: peripheral blood. The CDR3 coding sequence is TGTGCCACCAGTGATTTTGGCGGGGCCGACAATGAGCAGTTCTTC. Amino acid sequence: CATSDFGGADNEQFF.